The rows below give T cell receptor beta chains drawn from one sample of a study of shared clonotypes between healthy human individuals. This table comes from immunoSEQ multiplex PCR, and its TCRdb copy is limited to in-frame clones, with some not included. The sample includes about 1.1 million clones, about 80% of them seen just once. The sequenced material came from memory CD4+ T cells from PBMCs. Receptor source: a man between 18 and 29 years old in good health. Some clones in this sample may be carry-over from other donors' samples. The CDR3 runs from the conserved cysteine through the conserved F or W. D genes are given only for firm matches. Expanded clones are given a class, and other clones once, few, many or no size at all.

clone size: NA; D gene: NA; V gene: TRBV7-3; J gene: TRBJ2-3; CDR3 DNA: TGTGCCAGCAGCATCACAGGTACGCAGTATTTT; CDR3 protein: CASSITGTQYF
clone size: NA; D gene: NA; V gene: TRBV19; J gene: TRBJ1-4; CDR3 DNA: TGTGCCAGTAGTCAGGCTGCGGGAGCAAATGAAAAACTGTTTTTT; CDR3 protein: CASSQAAGANEKLFF
clone size: NA; D gene: NA; V gene: TRBV9; J gene: TRBJ1-3; CDR3 DNA: TGTGCCAGCAGCGTAGTGGGGACCGGCTCTGGAAACACCATATATTTT; CDR3 protein: CASSVVGTGSGNTIYF
clone size: NA; D gene: NA; V gene: TRBV5-4; J gene: TRBJ2-7; CDR3 DNA: TGTGCCAGCAGCCGGGGGATAGAACACTCCTACGAGCAGTACTTC; CDR3 protein: CASSRGIEHSYEQYF
clone size: few; D gene: TRBD1; V gene: TRBV5-1; J gene: TRBJ2-7; CDR3 DNA: TGCGCCAGCAGCGCCAGGACAGGGGGCCCGAACTCCTACGAGCAGTACTTC; CDR3 protein: CASSARTGGPNSYEQYF
clone size: NA; D gene: NA; V gene: TRBV9; J gene: TRBJ2-1; CDR3 DNA: TGTGCCAGCAGCCCGAGGGTCGCTAATGAGCAGTTCTTC; CDR3 protein: CASSPRVANEQFF
clone size: NA; D gene: NA; V gene: TRBV5-1; J gene: TRBJ2-2; CDR3 DNA: TGCGCCAGCAGCTTACAGACAGACACCGGGGAGCTGTTTTTT; CDR3 protein: CASSLQTDTGELFF
clone size: once; D gene: NA; V gene: TRBV21-1; J gene: TRBJ2-5; CDR3 DNA: TGTGCCAGCCCCCCACAGTGGATTGTCGGGGAGACCCAGTACTTC; CDR3 protein: CASPPQWIVGETQYF
clone size: once; D gene: NA; V gene: TRBV14; J gene: TRBJ2-5; CDR3 DNA: TGTGCCAGCAGCCCCGGAAAGACCCAGTACTTC; CDR3 protein: CASSPGKTQYF
clone size: NA; D gene: NA; V gene: TRBV5-1; J gene: TRBJ1-1; CDR3 DNA: TGCGCCAGCAGCTTGATGGGCCTAGGGGGTAACACTGAAGCTTTCTTT; CDR3 protein: CASSLMGLGGNTEAFF
clone size: NA; D gene: NA; V gene: TRBV29-1; J gene: TRBJ1-2; CDR3 DNA: TGCAGCGGCGTTGACGGAGACTATGGCTACACCTTC; CDR3 protein: CSGVDGDYGYTF
clone size: NA; D gene: NA; V gene: TRBV5-1; J gene: TRBJ1-5; CDR3 DNA: TGCGCCAGCAGCCCCGGAGGGGGCAATCAGCCCCAGCATTTT; CDR3 protein: CASSPGGGNQPQHF
clone size: NA; D gene: NA; V gene: TRBV28; J gene: TRBJ1-5; CDR3 DNA: TGTGCCAGCAGTTTAGTTGGACAGTCCGATCAGCCCCAGCATTTT; CDR3 protein: CASSLVGQSDQPQHF
clone size: NA; D gene: NA; V gene: TRBV7-9; J gene: TRBJ1-3; CDR3 DNA: TGTGCCAGCAGCGCCCGGGGAGGCTCTGGAAACACCATATATTTT; CDR3 protein: CASSARGGSGNTIYF
clone size: NA; D gene: NA; V gene: TRBV7-9; J gene: TRBJ2-2; CDR3 DNA: TGTGCCAGCAGCCTGGGGTGGGGTCCCGCGAACACCGGGGAGCTGTTTTTT; CDR3 protein: CASSLGWGPANTGELFF
clone size: NA; D gene: TRBD2; V gene: TRBV15; J gene: TRBJ2-3; CDR3 DNA: TGTGCCACCAGCGCCATATCGGGAGGGTTTGATACGCAGTATTTT; CDR3 protein: CATSAISGGFDTQYF
clone size: NA; D gene: NA; V gene: TRBV5-1; J gene: TRBJ2-3; CDR3 DNA: TGCGCCAGCAGCCGGTCTGACCTTCTTCCGGGCACAGATACGCAGTATTTT; CDR3 protein: CASSRSDLLPGTDTQYF
clone size: many; D gene: NA; V gene: TRBV7-2; J gene: TRBJ2-7; CDR3 DNA: TGTGCCAGCAGCCCCAGGGGCGGGACAGCTTCCTACGAGCAGTACTTC; CDR3 protein: CASSPRGGTASYEQYF
clone size: few; D gene: NA; V gene: TRBV28; J gene: TRBJ1-1; CDR3 DNA: TGTGCCAGCAGTTTAGAGTCCACACCTGAAGCTTTCTTT; CDR3 protein: CASSLESTPEAFF
clone size: NA; D gene: NA; V gene: TRBV19; J gene: TRBJ2-3; CDR3 DNA: TGTGCCAGTAGTATGGGCACAGATACGCAGTATTTT; CDR3 protein: CASSMGTDTQYF
clone size: NA; D gene: TRBD2; V gene: TRBV10-3; J gene: TRBJ2-2; CDR3 DNA: TGTGCCATCAGTCCCGGGACTAGAGGTACCGGGGAGCTGTTTTTT; CDR3 protein: CAISPGTRGTGELFF
clone size: NA; D gene: NA; V gene: TRBV5-3; J gene: TRBJ2-1; CDR3 DNA: TGTGCCAGACCCGCGTGGGATGGCATATATGAGCAGTTCTTC; CDR3 protein: CARPAWDGIYEQFF
clone size: NA; D gene: NA; V gene: TRBV7-8; J gene: TRBJ2-1; CDR3 DNA: TGTGCCAGCAGCCAGCCCTTGACAGGCCCCAATGAGCAGTTCTTC; CDR3 protein: CASSQPLTGPNEQFF
clone size: NA; D gene: NA; V gene: TRBV28; J gene: TRBJ1-3; CDR3 DNA: TGTGCCAGTATATCATCTGGAAACACCATATATTTT; CDR3 protein: CASISSGNTIYF
clone size: NA; D gene: TRBD2; V gene: TRBV5-1; J gene: TRBJ2-5; CDR3 DNA: TGCGCCAGCGCCCTTAGCGGGAGCTTAGAGACCCAGTACTTC; CDR3 protein: CASALSGSLETQYF
clone size: NA; D gene: NA; V gene: TRBV19; J gene: TRBJ2-2; CDR3 DNA: TGTGCCAGTAGGCTAGCGTCGGGCACCGGGGAGCTGTTTTTT; CDR3 protein: CASRLASGTGELFF